The entry below gives a single TCR beta chain sequence along with its context. The record originates from a study of blood T cell repertoires in COVID-19. This CDR3 comprises 13 residues. V lost 11 bases, J lost 9 bases, and 8 bases stayed unmatched. Per the germline V gene, CDR1 is MDHEN and CDR2 is SYDVKM. TCRdb's table, derived via immunoSEQ multiplex PCR, lists solely in-frame clones and lacks some. The data show roughly 140,000 clones, with about 80% seen just once and roughly 7.3% held by the top ten. Sequencing was performed on peripheral blood. The receptor was isolated from a human donor in a cohort sampled during active COVID-19. The chain carries TRBV28 and TRBJ1-6, with TRBD1 matching 9 bases. CDR3 in amino acids: CAVGQGVVSPLHF. CDR3 nucleotide sequence: TGTGCCGTGGGACAGGGTGTAGTTTCACCCCTCCACTTT.